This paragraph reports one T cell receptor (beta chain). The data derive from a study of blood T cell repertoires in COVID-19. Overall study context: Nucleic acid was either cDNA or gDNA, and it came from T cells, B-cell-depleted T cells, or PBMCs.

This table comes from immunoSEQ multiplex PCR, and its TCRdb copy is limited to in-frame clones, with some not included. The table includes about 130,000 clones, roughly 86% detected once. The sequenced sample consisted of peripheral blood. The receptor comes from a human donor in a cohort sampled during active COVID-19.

Written as DNA, the CDR3 is TGCGCCAGCAGCCAAGCCGACAGGACCTCTGACGAGCAGTACTTC. It yields the protein CASSQADRTSDEQYF. The rearrangement uses TRBV4-1 and TRBJ2-7, with D maybe TRBD1 (6 bases). V lost 1 base, J lost 5 bases, and 15 bases lay in between. Germline assignment: CDR1 MGHRA and CDR2 YSYEKL. The CDR3 loop spans 15 amino acids.